The clone carrying this T cell receptor (beta chain) turned up a few times. Its antigen remains unknown. Prior autoimmune disease or systemic immunosuppression barred patients. This entry is derived from a study of OX40 agonist ivuxolimab in advanced cancers. Study-level information: The dose of intravenous ivuxolimab that patients received every 2 weeks ranged from 0.01 to 10 mg/kg. Whole-study findings and limits: Certain nonresponding patients likewise had low normalized T-cell clonal expansion. CD8+ T cells showed, on average, more clonal expansion than CD4+ cells.

Assay used: immunoSEQ multiplex PCR; TCRdb lists only in-frame clones, some missing. The table lists approximately 70,000 clones, 85% of them singletons. Germline V gives CDR1 SGHVS, CDR2 FQNEAQ. The CDR3 covers 15 residues. V gave up 5 bases and J gave up 2 bases; unmatched junction bases: 8. The starting material was CD4+ or CD8+ T cells sorted from blood, obtained in a trial of the OX40 agonist ivuxolimab. The rearrangement joins TRBV7-8 to TRBJ2-7; the match to TRBD2 covers 8 bases. The origin of this receptor is an adult with an advanced solid tumor such as melanoma, head and neck, liver or kidney cancer. The CDR3 spells CASSPGRGATYEQYF. CDR3 nucleotides: TGTGCCAGCAGCCCCGGGCGGGGGGCTACCTACGAGCAGTACTTC.